Listed here are 9 T cell receptor beta chains from one sample, sequenced in a study of immune evolution from preneoplasia to lung adenocarcinoma. Clones were read by immunoSEQ multiplex PCR, and TCRdb kept only the in-frame ones, dropping some. The sample holds under 4,000 clones, roughly 81% seen once. Sequenced: FFPE minimally invasive lung adenocarcinoma tissue. These receptors came from a person between 60 and 80 years old with lung adenocarcinoma.

The chain recombines TRBV7-8 with TRBJ1-2; tentatively, D is TRBD1 (5 bases). The CDR3 is 14 amino acids. The germline gives CDR1 SGHVS, CDR2 FQNEAQ. Trimming took 1 base from V and 4 from J, leaving 10 bases between them. The CDR3 loop is CASSLVGVPYGYTF. DNA of the CDR3: TGTGCCAGCAGCTTAGTAGGGGTTCCCTATGGCTACACCTTC.

The rearrangement links TRBV9 to TRBJ2-1; possible D gene TRBD2, 5 bases. Deletions cut 0 bases from V and 2 bases from J, with 6 bases between. This CDR3 has 14 amino acids. Germline V lookup: CDR1 SGDLS, CDR2 YYNGEE. CDR3 amino acids: CASSVGLTYNEQFF. CDR3 coding DNA: TGTGCCAGCAGCGTAGGACTAACCTACAATGAGCAGTTCTTC.

V gene TRBV5-6 combines with J gene TRBJ2-7; 10 nucleotides match TRBD1. The junction had 1 base not matched to a gene; V was cut back by 0 bases and J by 4 bases. Per germline, CDR1 SGHDT and CDR2 YYEEEE. The CDR3 is made up of 14 amino acids. The CDR3 loop reads CASSLVDRGYEQYF. The CDR3 DNA sequence: TGTGCCAGCAGCTTGGTGGACAGGGGGTACGAGCAGTACTTC.

The chain is built from TRBV5-4 and TRBJ1-1; D may be TRBD1 (6 bases). The V and J ends lost 0 bases and 5 bases respectively, with 11 bases between them. CDR1 SGHNT and CDR2 YYREEE come from the germline V gene (reference sequence). The CDR3 has 14 amino acids. DNA for the CDR3: TGTGCCAGCAGCTTGGCCCAGGGGAGGACTGAAGCTTTCTTT. This codes for CASSLAQGRTEAFF.

The J gene is TRBJ2-5, the V gene TRBV7-9; D is ambiguous. This CDR3 is 15 amino acids long. The germline V gene encodes CDR1 SEHNR and CDR2 FQNEAQ (reference sequence). Trimming cost V 4 bases and J 2 bases, with 14 bases left between them. CDR3 nucleotide sequence: TGTGCCAGCAGCTCCCCCAAGACTGAACAAGAGACCCAGTACTTC. It yields the protein CASSSPKTEQETQYF.

The count of this clone is one. The chain is built from TRBV5-1 and TRBJ1-1; D uncertain. Trimming pared 5 bases from V and 2 bases from J, leaving 7 bases between. The CDR3 loop spans 12 amino acids. Germline loops: CDR1 SGHRS, CDR2 YFSETQ. The CDR3 loop reads CASRWANTEAFF. As DNA, the CDR3 is TGCGCCAGCAGGTGGGCAAACACTGAAGCTTTCTTT.

The gene calls are TRBV25-1 and TRBJ2-5, with D possibly TRBD2 on 5 matching bases. V was trimmed by 8 bases and J by 5 bases, leaving 9 bases between them. The CDR3 spans 11 residues. The germline CDR1 and CDR2 sequences are MGHDK and SYGVNS. Here the CDR3 DNA reads TGTGCCAGCGGCCCGGGGGAGACCCAGTACTTC. It translates to CASGPGETQYF.

The rearrangement links TRBV6-4 to TRBJ1-4; the D gene is possibly TRBD1 (6 bases). Trimming left V 3 bases short and J 8 bases short, with 16 bases between. The CDR3 length is 15 residues. CDR1 is MRHNA, CDR2 SNTAGT, per germline. CDR3 nucleotide sequence: TGTGCCAGCAGTGAATCGGGGGGGGCAGGAGAAAAACTGTTTTTT. Its translation: CASSESGGAGEKLFF.

The rearrangement links TRBV6-6 to TRBJ1-2; a possible D gene is TRBD1 (5 bases). This CDR3 has 15 residues. V lost 0 bases, J lost 0 bases, and 8 bases lay in between. Germline V gives CDR1 MNHNY, CDR2 SVGAGI (reference sequence). This CDR3 reads CASSYSGQTNYGYTF. In DNA form, the CDR3 reads TGTGCCAGCAGTTACTCGGGGCAGACTAACTATGGCTACACCTTC.